The 28 T cell receptor beta chains reported below all come from one sample, sequenced in a study of neurological immune-mediated disorders. TCRdb reprocessed the 5' RACE reads via MiXCR and lists one record per CDR3 protein. Of about 55,000 distinct CDR3 sequences in the sample, 3% to 4% were seen once. Sequencing was done on a sample of CD4+ T cells from blood. These receptor sequences come from a woman aged 40 to 49 with multiple sclerosis.

Many counts were recorded for this clonotype. The chain has TRBV7-8 and TRBJ1-2, with TRBD1 as a possible D gene (6 bases). Germline CDR1 SGHVS, CDR2 FQNEAQ. The CDR3 spans 14 residues. Trimming pared 5 bases from V and 1 base from J, leaving 11 bases between. The CDR3, as DNA: TGTGCCAGCAGCCCTCGGACAGTTAACTATGGCTACACCTTC. Residues: CASSPRTVNYGYTF.

Ten or more counts support this clonotype. This chain uses TRBV5-1 with TRBJ1-6, with D possibly TRBD1 on 5 matching bases. Germline V gene lookup returns CDR1 SGHRS and CDR2 YFSETQ. The CDR3 spans 17 residues. The V and J ends lost 4 bases and 3 bases respectively, with 17 bases between them. As DNA, the CDR3 is TGCGCCAGCAGCCCCGGGACTCCCCGCGGCTATAATTCACCCCTCCACTTT. Translation gives CASSPGTPRGYNSPLHF.

This clonotype was recorded many times. Here the CDR3 reads CASSLVGGAEAFF. The CDR3 nucleotides are TGTGCCAGCAGCTTAGTAGGGGGCGCGGAAGCTTTCTTT. V usage is TRBV11-2 and J usage is TRBJ1-1; 7 nucleotides line up with TRBD1. This CDR3 is built from 13 residues. Trimming removed 1 base from V and 8 bases from J; junction bases left unmatched: 4. The V gene's germline CDR1 is SGHAT and CDR2 FQNNGV.

There are many counts of this clonotype. The V call is TRBV2, the J call TRBJ2-5, with a possible D match to TRBD2 (5 bases). The CDR3 totals 12 residues. Germline V lookup: CDR1 SNHLY, CDR2 FYNNEI. V was shortened by 5 bases and J by 4 bases, with 8 bases between the two germline ends. The CDR3 coding sequence is TGTGCCAGCAGTCCTAGCACAGAGACCCAGTACTTC. Protein product: CASSPSTETQYF.

This clonotype occurred many times. The chain is built from TRBV20-1 and TRBJ2-5; 10 bases fit TRBD1. The CDR3 runs 16 residues. Trimming cost V 2 bases and J 1 base; bases outside gene matches: 7. Germline V gene data show CDR1 as DFQATT and CDR2 as SNEGSKA (reference sequence). CDR3 region: CSARNRDRGFQETQYF. The DNA for the CDR3 is TGCAGTGCTAGAAACCGGGACAGGGGATTCCAAGAGACCCAGTACTTC.

This clonotype was detected ten times or more. The chain joins TRBV14 to TRBJ1-1; D uncertain. Per germline, CDR1 SGHDN and CDR2 FVKESK. This CDR3 region has 14 residues. V was cut by 4 bases and J by 1 base, with 10 bases left in between. CDR3: CASSPLSGNTEAFF. CDR3 nucleotide sequence: TGTGCCAGCAGCCCGCTTTCCGGGAACACTGAAGCTTTCTTT. The full variable domain, rest sourced from reference TRBV14 and TRBJ1-1, is EAGVTQFPSHSVIEKGQTVTLRCDPISGHDNLYWYRRVMGKEIKFLLHFVKESKQDESGMPNNRFLAERTGGTYSTLKVQPAELEDSGVYFCASSPLSGNTEAFFGQGTRLTVV.

There are many counts of this clonotype. The V call is TRBV2, the J call TRBJ1-1; no reliable D call. Germline CDR1 is SNHLY and CDR2 is FYNNEI. V lost 2 bases to trimming and J lost 3 bases, with 10 bases between them. The length of the CDR3 is 14 residues. In DNA, the CDR3 is TGTGCCAGCAGTGAACGAGAAGGATACACTGAAGCTTTCTTT. Its translation is CASSEREGYTEAFF.

At least ten counts were recorded for this clonotype. DNA for the CDR3: TGCAGCGCCGCGCGACAGGGCCGGGACACTGAAGCTTTCTTT. Its protein product is CSAARQGRDTEAFF. The chain couples TRBV29-1 to TRBJ1-1, with 7 bases aligning to TRBD1. V dropped 7 bases and J dropped 3; count of bases not matched to a gene: 11. Germline lookup yields CDR1 SQVTM and CDR2 ANQGSEA. This CDR3 has 14 residues. Full variable domain (missing parts from reference TRBV29-1 and TRBJ1-1): SAVISQKPSRDICQRGTSLTIQCQVDSQVTMMFWYRQQPGQSLTLIATANQGSEATYESGFVIDKFPISRPNLTFSTLTVSNMSPEDSSIYLCSAARQGRDTEAFFGQGTRLTVV.

This clonotype occurred many times. The chain has TRBV9 and TRBJ1-2; no reliable D call. The germline CDR1 and CDR2 sequences are SGDLS and YYNGEE. The germline V and J ends were trimmed by 4 bases and 5 bases, with 18 bases remaining between them. This CDR3 region has 15 residues. In nucleotides, the CDR3 is TGTGCCAGCAGCCCCGACGTGCTTGGTATATATGGCTACACCTTC. This gives the protein CASSPDVLGIYGYTF.

This clonotype was counted ten times or more. This chain uses TRBV12-3 or TRBV12-4 with TRBJ2-7; 9 bases agree with TRBD1. With 7 bases clipped from V and 5 bases from J, the junction kept 12 bases outside the gene matches. The CDR3 contains 15 residues. The CDR3 DNA sequence: TGTGCCAGCAACAGCCGGGACAGGGCTGTCCACGAGCAGTACTTC. Its protein is CASNSRDRAVHEQYF.

This clonotype was counted at least ten times. The chain recombines TRBV10-3 with TRBJ2-3; 9 bases fit TRBD2. Germline V gene data show CDR1 as ENHRY and CDR2 as SYGVKD. J lost 4 bases, V lost 5 bases, and 10 bases had no gene match. The CDR3 runs 16 residues. In DNA form, the CDR3 reads TGTGCCATCAGTCAAAAGCGGGGGGCGCGGTCAGATACGCAGTATTTT. Protein product: CAISQKRGARSDTQYF.

This clonotype has ten or more counts. The chain employs TRBV20-1 and TRBJ2-3, with TRBD2 matching 12 bases. Germline values: CDR1 DFQATT, CDR2 SNEGSKA (reference sequence). The J segment lost 1 base and the V segment lost 3 bases, leaving 5 bases of the junction unmatched. This CDR3 comprises 16 residues. The CDR3, as DNA: TGCAGTGCTAGTAGGCTAGCGGGGGGGGGCACAGATACGCAGTATTTT. This sequence encodes CSASRLAGGGTDTQYF.

This clonotype was recorded many times. The rearrangement uses TRBV18 and TRBJ2-2; unclear D gene. Per the germline V gene, CDR1 is KGHSH and CDR2 is LQKENI. V was pared by 5 bases and J by 1 base, with 8 bases between. The CDR3 runs 14 residues. DNA of the CDR3: TGTGCCAGCTCATATATACAGAACACCGGGGAGCTGTTTTTT. Translation: CASSYIQNTGELFF.

In its sample, this clonotype was seen many times. The chain recombines TRBV20-1 with TRBJ2-3; D possibly corresponds to TRBD1 (6 bases). Per germline, CDR1 DFQATT and CDR2 SNEGSKA (reference sequence). The CDR3 has 14 amino acids. Trimming shortened V by 6 bases and J by 1 base, and 14 bases separated the two germline ends. This chain's CDR3 is CSAPRGVGTDTQYF. CDR3 in DNA: TGCAGTGCCCCCAGGGGAGTCGGCACAGATACGCAGTATTTT.

This clonotype ranks as medium-sized. Compared with germline, one end of the junction differs, possibly owing to a read error. The chain recombines TRBV12-3 or TRBV12-4 with TRBJ1-2, with 7 positions matching TRBD1. CDR3 size: 11 residues. The chain's CDR3 is CASSMGTERRF. The CDR3 coding sequence is TGTGCCAGCAGTATGGGGACAGAGAGACGCTTC.

This clonotype was picked up many times. This sequence joins TRBV6-2 or TRBV6-3 and TRBJ1-5; the D gene is possibly TRBD1 (5 bases). The CDR3 runs 14 residues. Trimming removed 5 bases from V and 4 bases from J, with 12 bases in between. Germline lookup yields CDR1 MNHEY and CDR2 SVGEGT. This CDR3 is CASSMGTTNQPQHF. CDR3 bases: TGTGCCAGCAGTATGGGGACTACTAATCAGCCCCAGCATTTT.

This clonotype was seen many times. The V gene is TRBV5-1, the J gene TRBJ1-2; 7 positions match TRBD1. The CDR3 has 14 residues. Germline CDR1 and CDR2: SGHRS and YFSETQ. V trimming: 0 bases; J trimming: 6 bases; junction bases outside the gene matches: 5. CDR3 region: CASSLEVGTDGYTF. The CDR3 DNA sequence: TGCGCCAGCAGCTTGGAGGTGGGGACAGATGGCTACACCTTC.

This clonotype was seen many times. V is TRBV27 and J is TRBJ1-1; a weak D match, TRBD1 (6 bases). V lost 6 bases and J 4 bases, leaving 12 bases between the germline ends. The CDR3 is 13 amino acids. Germline V gene sequence: CDR1 MNHEY, CDR2 SMNVEV (reference sequence). This chain's CDR3 is CASSPTGITEAFF. CDR3 bases: TGTGCCAGCAGCCCTACAGGGATCACTGAAGCTTTCTTT.

This clonotype was detected ten times or more. This chain links TRBV9 with TRBJ1-3, with D possibly TRBD1 on 5 matching bases. The CDR3 length is 15 residues. V was trimmed by 1 base and J by 0 bases, leaving 8 bases between them. The germline gives CDR1 SGDLS, CDR2 YYNGEE. In nucleotides, the CDR3 is TGTGCCAGCAGCGTAAGTGGACACTCTGGAAACACCATATATTTT. Amino acids: CASSVSGHSGNTIYF. The full variable domain, with the rest looked up from reference TRBV9 and TRBJ1-3, is DSGVTQTPKHLITATGQRVTLRCSPRSGDLSVYWYQQSLDQGLQFLIQYYNGEERAKGNILERFSAQQFPDLHSELNLSSLELGDSALYFCASSVSGHSGNTIYFGEGSWLTVV.

The chain uses TRBV5-1 and TRBJ2-3; 9 nucleotides align to TRBD1. The germline gives CDR1 SGHRS, CDR2 YFSETQ. The CDR3 consists of 16 residues. Unmatched junction bases numbered 6, after V lost 1 base and J lost 3 bases. DNA of the CDR3: TGCGCCAGCAGCTTGACAGGGACAGGGACTACAGATACGCAGTATTTT. Its protein product is CASSLTGTGTTDTQYF.

This clonotype has at least ten counts. In DNA, the CDR3 is TGTGCCAGCAGTGAAGCCGGAGGGACATATGGCTACACCTTC. This codes for CASSEAGGTYGYTF. This sequence joins TRBV6-1 and TRBJ1-2; perhaps TRBD1 as D (6 bases). The CDR3 consists of 14 residues. Trimming cost V 0 bases and J 5 bases, with 10 bases left between them. Per the germline V gene, CDR1 is MNHNS and CDR2 is SASEGT.

This CDR3 is CASSTRHNEKLFF. The CDR3 DNA sequence: TGTGCCAGTAGTACGCGACATAATGAAAAACTGTTTTTT. V is TRBV19 and J is TRBJ1-4; D gene ambiguous. Trimming stripped 4 bases from V and 4 bases from J, with 7 bases between. The CDR3 spans 13 residues. The V gene's germline CDR1 is LNHDA and CDR2 SQIVND (reference sequence).

In its sample, this clonotype was seen many times. The chain recombines TRBV6-5 with TRBJ2-3; 11 bases line up with TRBD1. V shed 4 bases and J 8 bases; nucleotides not matched to a gene: 5. The germline gives CDR1 MNHEY, CDR2 SVGAGI. The length of the CDR3 is 14 residues. CDR3 sequence: CASSSGTGGVTQYF. For the CDR3, the DNA is TGTGCCAGCAGTTCCGGGACAGGGGGAGTTACGCAGTATTTT.

This clonotype was recorded at least ten times. The chain links TRBV12-3 or TRBV12-4 to TRBJ2-3; perhaps TRBD2 as D (5 bases). CDR3 size: 15 residues. The V and J ends lost 7 bases and 2 bases respectively, with 16 bases between them. The DNA for the CDR3 is TGTGCCAGCACCGCCGGAGGAACCAACACAGATACGCAGTATTTT. Amino acids: CASTAGGTNTDTQYF.

In its sample, this clonotype was seen many times. The chain couples TRBV4-1 to TRBJ1-2, with D possibly matching TRBD1 (6 bases). This CDR3 is 15 amino acids long. Germline V gene data show CDR1 as MGHRA and CDR2 as YSYEKL. Trimming cost V 0 bases and J 8 bases, with 16 bases left between them. The CDR3 DNA reads TGCGCCAGCAGCCAAGATCAGACAGGCGGTATCGGCTACACCTTC. Its translation: CASSQDQTGGIGYTF.

This clonotype was counted at least ten times. The V and J genes are TRBV7-2 and TRBJ1-6; D call uncertain. The CDR3 has 15 amino acids. CDR1 and CDR2 (germline): SGHTA, FQGNSA. Deletions cut 2 bases from V and 2 bases from J, with 7 bases between. CDR3 DNA sequence: TGTGCCAGCAGCTTACGGCAGACCTATAATTCACCCCTCCACTTT. This codes for CASSLRQTYNSPLHF.

This clonotype was detected many times. The chain carries TRBV5-1 and TRBJ2-1; 9 nucleotides agree with TRBD2. Germline CDR1 is SGHRS and CDR2 is YFSETQ. The trim removed 6 bases at V and 0 bases at J, leaving 19 bases unmatched. The CDR3 sequence is 20 residues long. Here the CDR3 DNA reads TGCGCCAGCAAAGGGTTGGTAGCGGGGGCCAACCCTAGCTCCTACAATGAGCAGTTCTTC. This encodes CASKGLVAGANPSSYNEQFF. The entire variable domain, with the rest obtained from reference TRBV5-1 and TRBJ2-1, is as follows: KAGVTQTPRYLIKTRGQQVTLSCSPISGHRSVSWYQQTPGQGLQFLFEYFSETQRNKGNFPGRFSGRQFSNSRSEMNVSTLELGDSALYLCASKGLVAGANPSSYNEQFFGPGTRLTVL.

Ten or more counts support this clonotype. The genes are TRBV12-3 or TRBV12-4 and TRBJ1-3; the D gene is possibly TRBD1 (5 bases). The CDR3 extends over 15 amino acids. Trimming left V 8 bases short and J 4 bases short, with 18 bases between. CDR3 residues: CASRKGGVGGNTIYF. CDR3 DNA: TGTGCCAGCCGAAAAGGAGGGGTGGGGGGAAACACCATATATTTT.